What follows are 32 T cell receptor beta chains derived from one specimen sequenced in a study of Ad26.COV2.S vaccination and SARS-CoV-2 variants. The data were produced by immunoSEQ multiplex PCR, yet TCRdb's version contains in-frame clones alone and is incomplete. The repertoire has about 390,000 clones, 70% to 90% of them found once; the top ten carry roughly 3.5%. As for treatment: over 15 received Ad26.COV2.S at low or high dose, single or two shots; five or six received placebo; per-sample allocation not given. Sampling was performed 63 days after the first vaccine or placebo injection. Sequenced here: peripheral blood, sampled in a trial of Ad26.COV2.S vaccine versus placebo. All receptors derive from a person between 18 and 65 years old who received the Ad26.COV2.S COVID-19 vaccine or a placebo.

This sequence joins TRBV2 and TRBJ2-2, with TRBD1 matching over 7 bases. The V gene end was trimmed by 5 bases and the J gene end by 6 bases; junction bases not matched to a gene: 6. This CDR3 contains 14 residues. Germline CDR1 and CDR2: SNHLY and FYNNEI. The CDR3: CASSRQGSPGELFF. CDR3 DNA sequence: TGTGCCAGCAGTAGACAGGGTTCCCCCGGGGAGCTGTTTTTT. The full variable domain, in which reference TRBV2 and TRBJ2-2 provide the parts outside the CDR3, is EPEVTQTPSHQVTQMGQEVILRCVPISNHLYFYWYRQILGQKVEFLVSFYNNEISEKSEIFDDQFSVERPDGSNFTLKIRSTKLEDSAMYFCASSRQGSPGELFFGEGSRLTVL.

This rearrangement joins TRBV18 to TRBJ2-1; 7 bases align to TRBD2. Germline loops: CDR1 KGHSH, CDR2 LQKENI. Germline trimming cut 1 base from V and 5 bases from J; bases unmatched to any gene: 8. CDR3 length: 16 amino acids. This CDR3 reads CASSPQLGGGNNEQFF. In DNA, the CDR3 is TGTGCCAGCTCACCACAGCTGGGGGGAGGGAACAATGAGCAGTTCTTC.

The chain couples TRBV7-2 to TRBJ2-3; TRBD2 matches 9 bases. The junction had 5 bases not matched to a gene; V was cut back by 3 bases and J by 10 bases. This CDR3 is built from 13 residues. Germline V gene sequence: CDR1 SGHTA, CDR2 FQGNSA. The CDR3, as DNA: TGTGCCAGCAGCTTCCCGGGACTAGCTGCGCAGTATTTT. It translates to CASSFPGLAAQYF.

The chain links TRBV2 to TRBJ2-3, with 15 positions matching TRBD2. Germline V gene sequence: CDR1 SNHLY, CDR2 FYNNEI. Unmatched junction bases numbered 6, after V lost 5 bases and J lost 6 bases. The CDR3 extends over 16 amino acids. CDR3 residues: CASSRGLAGGGDTQYF. CDR3 bases: TGTGCCAGCAGTAGGGGACTAGCGGGGGGCGGGGATACGCAGTATTTT.

The chain has TRBV14 and TRBJ2-3; the D gene is possibly TRBD2 (6 bases). The germline gives CDR1 SGHDN, CDR2 FVKESK. CDR3 length: 16 amino acids. V shed 7 bases and J shed 2 bases, with 19 bases lying between them. The CDR3 loop is CASTDLRETVTDTQYF. The CDR3 bases are TGTGCCAGCACCGACCTTCGGGAGACGGTCACAGATACGCAGTATTTT.

In this sample, this clone turned up once. J is TRBJ1-5 and V is TRBV12-3 or TRBV12-4, with a weak D call TRBD1 (6 bases). Trimming removed 3 bases from V and 15 bases from J, with 15 bases in between. The CDR3 is 12 amino acids. The CDR3 nucleotides are TGTGCCAGCAGTTTGGGACCAGGGGCCCCGCATTTT. Its protein is CASSLGPGAPHF.

This chain joins TRBV2 and TRBJ1-1, with D possibly being TRBD1 (6 bases). This CDR3 has 12 amino acids. V lost 8 bases, J lost 4 bases, and 11 bases lay in between. Germline lookup yields CDR1 SNHLY and CDR2 FYNNEI. The CDR3 region has the DNA TGTGCCAGCGGGAGGGGGAGCACTGAAGCTTTCTTT. As protein: CASGRGSTEAFF.

The chain couples TRBV2 to TRBJ2-5; D is uncertain. Trimming removed 5 bases at V and 5 bases at J, with 3 bases between. The length of the CDR3 is 10 residues. The V gene's germline CDR1 is SNHLY and CDR2 FYNNEI. The CDR3 spells CASSHETQYF. CDR3 nucleotide sequence: TGTGCCAGCAGTCACGAGACCCAGTACTTC.

CDR3 nucleotides: TGTGCCAGCAGCCAAACAGCGCACCTTGAAGCTTTCTTT. Its translation is CASSQTAHLEAFF. The chain combines TRBV27 with TRBJ1-1, with D unresolved. Trimming took off 6 bases at V and 7 bases at J, with 15 bases between the two ends. CDR1 and CDR2 (germline): MNHEY, SMNVEV (reference sequence). The CDR3 sequence is 13 residues long.

This clone was counted only a few times. The chain has TRBV4-1 and TRBJ1-5; D is unresolved. Germline-derived CDR1 and CDR2 are MGHRA and YSYEKL. The V end was cut by 0 bases, the J end by 2 bases, with 14 bases between. The CDR3 runs to 17 residues. CDR3 in DNA: TGCGCCAGCAGCCAAGAATTGGCGGAGGAGGGCAATCAGCCCCAGCATTTT. Translation: CASSQELAEEGNQPQHF.

V usage is TRBV5-8 and J usage is TRBJ2-5; D is unclear. The CDR3 extends over 14 amino acids. The germline V gene has CDR1 SGHTS and CDR2 YDEGEE. Trimming left V 1 base short and J 1 base short, with 8 bases between. CDR3 loop: CASSLRKLQETQYF. CDR3 in DNA: TGTGCCAGCAGCTTGAGGAAGCTCCAAGAGACCCAGTACTTC.

This clone was observed at least ten times. V and J are TRBV5-6 and TRBJ2-7; D might be TRBD1 or TRBD2, each matching 5 bases. The CDR3 spans 14 residues. V was cut by 2 bases and J by 3 bases, with 12 bases left in between. Germline V lookup: CDR1 SGHDT, CDR2 YYEEEE. The CDR3 DNA is TGTGCCAGCAGCTTTTTTGGGGGTTTCTACGAGCAGTACTTC. This encodes CASSFFGGFYEQYF.

This clone came up once. The chain carries TRBV3-1 (or the pseudogene TRBV3-2) and TRBJ1-6; D may be TRBD1 (5 bases). The CDR3 length is 14 residues. Germline V lookup: CDR1 LGHDT, CDR2 YNNKEL (reference sequence). V lost 5 bases and J 7 bases, leaving 12 bases between the germline ends. CDR3 amino acids: CASSSQGLNSPLHF. CDR3 nucleotide sequence: TGTGCCAGCAGCTCCCAGGGACTGAATTCACCCCTCCACTTT.

The chain employs TRBV29-1 and TRBJ2-1; 8 nucleotides match TRBD2. The J segment lost 5 bases and the V segment lost 8 bases, leaving 2 bases of the junction unmatched. The CDR3 contains 11 residues. Germline V gene lookup returns CDR1 SQVTM and CDR2 ANQGSEA. CDR3 amino acids: CSSRGDNEQFF. DNA of the CDR3: TGCAGCTCGCGGGGGGACAATGAGCAGTTCTTC.

V is TRBV20-1 and J is TRBJ1-4; D uncertain. CDR3 length equals 11 residues. V was clipped by 6 bases and J by 0 bases, with 2 bases between them. Germline assignment: CDR1 DFQATT and CDR2 SNEGSKA (reference sequence). CDR3 nucleotides: TGCAGTGCCCCAACTAATGAAAAACTGTTTTTT. Amino acids: CSAPTNEKLFF.

The V call is TRBV27, the J call TRBJ2-7; D unresolved. The CDR3 loop spans 15 amino acids. V lost 3 bases to trimming and J lost 2 bases, with 14 bases between them. Per germline, CDR1 MNHEY and CDR2 SMNVEV (reference sequence). CDR3 protein: CASSLSDGSAYEQYF. Written as DNA, the CDR3 is TGTGCCAGCAGTTTGTCCGACGGTTCCGCCTACGAGCAGTACTTC.

The chain combines TRBV5-1 with TRBJ1-3; D gene uncertain. The CDR3 spans 15 residues. Trimming took 2 bases from V and 4 from J, leaving 13 bases between them. Germline CDR1 reads SGHRS; CDR2 reads YFSETQ. The CDR3 loop reads CASSFLPGGGNTIYF. The CDR3 coding sequence is TGCGCCAGCAGCTTCCTCCCGGGAGGGGGAAACACCATATATTTT.

V and J are TRBV30 and TRBJ1-1; 8 bases match TRBD1. Germline CDR1 reads GTSNPN; CDR2 reads SVGIG (reference sequence). The CDR3 consists of 12 residues. The trim removed 7 bases at V and 6 bases at J, leaving 7 bases unmatched. Written as DNA, the CDR3 is TGTGCCTCACAGGGGGAGAGTCCTGAAGCTTTCTTT. This encodes CASQGESPEAFF.

This chain links TRBV12-3 or TRBV12-4 with TRBJ2-7, with 10 nucleotides matching TRBD1. Unmatched junction bases numbered 2, after V lost 6 bases and J lost 3 bases. The CDR3 consists of 13 residues. The CDR3 DNA sequence: TGTGCCAGCAGGGGACAGGGGAGCTACGAGCAGTACTTC. This encodes CASRGQGSYEQYF.

The rearrangement joins TRBV5-1 to TRBJ1-6; D is uncertain. The germline V gene has CDR1 SGHRS and CDR2 YFSETQ. The V gene lost 2 bases and the J gene lost 6 bases, with 12 bases spanning the gap. The CDR3 is 15 amino acids. The CDR3 spells CASSFGGEGNSPLHF. CDR3 DNA sequence: TGCGCCAGCAGCTTTGGCGGGGAGGGTAATTCACCCCTCCACTTT.

J is TRBJ1-6 and V is TRBV7-2; no definite D call. V lost 0 bases and J lost 10, with 7 bases in between. CDR3 length: 13 amino acids. The V gene's germline CDR1 is SGHTA and CDR2 FQGNSA. The CDR3 reads CASSLAEGSPLHF. DNA for the CDR3: TGTGCCAGCAGCTTAGCGGAGGGATCACCCCTCCACTTT.

V gene TRBV6-5 combines with J gene TRBJ1-4; possible D gene TRBD1, 5 bases. V lost 4 bases and J 0 bases, leaving 9 bases between the germline ends. The germline V gene encodes CDR1 MNHEY and CDR2 SVGAGI. The CDR3 sequence is 15 residues long. As DNA, the CDR3 is TGTGCCAGCAGTTCCGGGGGGTCAACTAATGAAAAACTGTTTTTT. Translation gives CASSSGGSTNEKLFF.

V is TRBV3-1 (or the pseudogene TRBV3-2) and J is TRBJ2-2; TRBD1 aligns across 7 bases. V lost 4 bases to trimming and J lost 4 bases; unmatched junction nucleotides: 6. CDR1 is LGHDT, CDR2 YNNKEL, per germline (reference sequence). This CDR3 is built from 15 residues. This chain's CDR3 is CASSPRQGSTGELFF. In DNA form, the CDR3 reads TGTGCCAGCAGCCCCAGACAGGGTAGCACCGGGGAGCTGTTTTTT.

This chain joins TRBV3-1 (or the pseudogene TRBV3-2) and TRBJ2-7; the D gene is possibly TRBD1 (5 bases). Germline CDR1 is LGHDT and CDR2 is YNNKEL (reference sequence). Trimming took off 0 bases at V and 12 bases at J, with 12 bases between the two ends. The CDR3 has 12 residues. The CDR3 DNA reads TGTGCCAGCAGCCAAGATCAGGGTTCGCGGTACTTC. It codes for CASSQDQGSRYF.

The J gene is TRBJ2-3, the V gene TRBV6-5, with 10 bases aligning to TRBD2. The CDR3 spans 14 residues. Germline-derived CDR1 and CDR2 are MNHEY and SVGAGI. J gave up 3 bases and V 6 bases, and 3 bases lay outside the gene matches. CDR3: CASSLAGGTDTQYF. The CDR3 DNA is TGTGCCAGCAGCTTAGCGGGGGGAACAGATACGCAGTATTTT.

This clone was recorded only once. The chain employs TRBV19 and TRBJ1-5; no firm D call. The V end was cut by 3 bases, the J end by 0 bases, with 9 bases between. CDR1 is LNHDA and CDR2 is SQIVND in the germline V gene (reference sequence). The CDR3 is 15 residues long. CDR3 DNA: TGTGCCAGTAGTATGTTGCTGTATAGCAATCAGCCCCAGCATTTT. Translated, it gives CASSMLLYSNQPQHF.

CDR3 amino acids: CASSFTTGHSNYGYTF. CDR3 nucleotide sequence: TGTGCCAGCAGCTTCACAACCGGACATTCTAACTATGGCTACACCTTC. The gene calls are TRBV7-9 and TRBJ1-2, with a possible D match to TRBD1 (5 bases). The ends were cut back, 3 bases at V and 0 bases at J, with 14 bases in the middle. CDR3 size: 16 residues. The germline V gene encodes CDR1 SEHNR and CDR2 FQNEAQ (reference sequence).

The chain has TRBV20-1 and TRBJ2-5; possibly TRBD2 for D (6 bases). Germline V gene lookup returns CDR1 DFQATT and CDR2 SNEGSKA (reference sequence). Trimming left V 3 bases short and J 2 bases short, with 13 bases between. CDR3 length: 14 amino acids. DNA of the CDR3: TGCAGTGCTAGTGATCCCGGGGGACAAGAGACCCAGTACTTC. As protein: CSASDPGGQETQYF.

This clone was recorded only once. The chain employs TRBV27 and TRBJ2-5, with 10 bases fitting TRBD1. Germline CDR1 and CDR2: MNHEY and SMNVEV (reference sequence). With 4 bases clipped from V and 3 bases from J, the junction kept 2 bases outside the gene matches. This CDR3 contains 14 residues. CDR3 amino acids: CASSSGQGEETQYF. CDR3 nucleotide sequence: TGTGCCAGCAGTTCCGGACAGGGGGAAGAGACCCAGTACTTC.

The rearrangement joins TRBV12-5 to TRBJ2-2; either TRBD1 or TRBD2 may supply D (5 bases each). V was clipped by 5 bases and J by 7 bases, with 11 bases between them. Germline lookup yields CDR1 LGHNT and CDR2 FRNRAP. The CDR3 sequence is 13 residues long. Here the CDR3 reads CASGRGPVGELFF. CDR3 sequence (DNA): TGTGCTAGTGGTAGGGGACCCGTCGGGGAGCTGTTTTTT. Full variable domain (missing parts from reference TRBV12-5 and TRBJ2-2): DARVTQTPRHKVTEMGQEVTMRCQPILGHNTVFWYRQTMMQGLELLAYFRNRAPLDDSGMPKDRFSAEMPDATLATLKIQPSEPRDSAVYFCASGRGPVGELFFGEGSRLTVL.

V and J are TRBV19 and TRBJ1-2, with 7 nucleotides matching TRBD1. J lost 3 bases, V lost 6 bases, and 10 bases had no gene match. The CDR3 runs 15 residues. CDR1 is LNHDA, CDR2 SQIVND, per germline (reference sequence). The CDR3 reads CASRNGRDSDYGYTF. The CDR3, as DNA: TGTGCCAGTAGAAATGGGCGGGACAGTGACTATGGCTACACCTTC.

The chain employs TRBV11-3 and TRBJ2-3, with D perhaps TRBD1 (5 bases). Germline V lookup: CDR1 SGHNT, CDR2 YENEEA. Trimming shortened V by 5 bases and J by 2 bases, and 11 bases separated the two germline ends. The CDR3 runs 14 residues. In nucleotides, the CDR3 is TGTGCCAGCAGCGCGACAGACTCCACAGATACGCAGTATTTT. It yields the protein CASSATDSTDTQYF.